The clone carrying this TCR beta chain has at least ten counts. Its antigen is still unknown. TCRdb used MiXCR to reprocess the PCR reads, holding one entry per CDR3 protein. This table holds about 510,000 distinct CDR3 sequences, over 20% found once. Sorting was used to obtain naive CD8 T cells (CD8+CD4-CCR7+CD45RA+). These data belong to a study of molecular identifiers for immune sequencing clone quantification. The V end lost 2 bases, the J end lost 4 bases, and 9 bases lay between the germline ends. CDR1 is MDHEN and CDR2 is SYDVKM in the germline V gene. This CDR3 region has 13 residues. The study's findings and limits: With a barcode shared among identical TCR molecules, highly expanded clone sizes could be underestimated.

This clonotype was sampled from a human donor in good health. Some libraries in this study had Jurkat cell RNA spiked in. V is TRBV28 and J is TRBJ2-7, with D perhaps being TRBD1 or TRBD2 (5 bases each). Sequencing input: naive CD8+ T cells from blood, with Jurkat cell RNA spiked in. Subset here: FACS-sorted CD8+CD4-CCR7+CD45RA+ naive T cells. The CDR3 DNA is TGTGCCAGCAGTTTAGGGACGGTATACGAGCAGTACTTC. Translated, it gives CASSLGTVYEQYF.